The 18 T cell receptor beta chains listed next were all sequenced from one sample in a study of radiation and T cells in renal cell carcinoma. Method: immunoSEQ multiplex PCR; TCRdb's copy keeps in-frame clones and lacks some. This sample yields around 170,000 clones, of which about 88% are seen a single time; about 10% belongs to the top ten. Described time point: blood 4 weeks post-SBRT, at nephrectomy. Treatment described: 15 Gy SBRT to primary tumor, nephrectomy 4 weeks later. The source material was blood, sampled from a patient whose treatment included radiotherapy and nephrectomy. These receptors came from a woman aged 45-65 years with renal cell carcinoma.

The chain employs TRBV10-2 and TRBJ2-1; tentatively, D is TRBD2 (6 bases). Trimming took 6 bases from V and 4 from J, leaving 10 bases between them. The CDR3 loop spans 13 amino acids. CDR1 WSHSY and CDR2 SAAADI come from the germline V gene. The DNA of the CDR3 is TGCGCCAGCAGAACGGGACTTTACAATGAGCAGTTCTTC. Amino acids: CASRTGLYNEQFF.

This clone has only one observation. The chain carries TRBV5-4 and TRBJ1-5, with D perhaps matching TRBD1 (5 bases). V shed 4 bases and J shed 9 bases, with 11 bases lying between them. CDR1 and CDR2 from the germline V gene are SGHNT and YYREEE (reference sequence). The CDR3 sequence is 12 residues long. The chain's CDR3 is CASSRGEGPQHF. CDR3 DNA sequence: TGTGCCAGCAGCCGGGGCGAGGGGCCCCAGCATTTT.

The V and J genes are TRBV7-9 and TRBJ1-1; TRBD1 might be the D (6 bases). Germline-derived CDR1 and CDR2 are SEHNR and FQNEAQ (reference sequence). The CDR3 totals 16 residues. The V gene lost 2 bases and the J gene lost 5 bases, with 18 bases spanning the gap. DNA for the CDR3: TGTGCCAGCAGCTTACCCTCCTACAGGGTTACGACTGAAGCTTTCTTT. Its protein product is CASSLPSYRVTTEAFF.

This chain joins TRBV2 and TRBJ2-1; D is possibly TRBD2 (5 bases). V lost 5 bases and J lost 8, with 16 bases in between. CDR3 length equals 14 residues. Germline loops: CDR1 SNHLY, CDR2 FYNNEI. The CDR3 nucleotides read TGTGCCAGCAGTAATCCCCGACAACTAGATGAGCAGTTCTTC. Its protein product is CASSNPRQLDEQFF.

The chain employs TRBV9 and TRBJ2-4, with 7 positions matching TRBD2. The germline gives CDR1 SGDLS, CDR2 YYNGEE. The CDR3 has 16 residues. After removal of 0 bases from V and 0 bases from J, the junction contained 3 bases not matched to a gene. The CDR3 is CASSVEAGRAKNIQYF. As DNA, the CDR3 is TGTGCCAGCAGCGTAGAAGCGGGGAGAGCCAAAAACATTCAGTACTTC.

The genes are TRBV5-5 and TRBJ2-4; D ambiguous. Trimming removed 0 bases from V and 8 bases from J, with 9 bases in between. CDR3 size: 13 residues. CDR1 is SGHKS, CDR2 YYEKEE, per germline (reference sequence). CDR3 sequence reads: CASSLGTPDIQYF. CDR3 nucleotides: TGTGCCAGCAGCTTGGGGACCCCAGACATTCAGTACTTC.

This clone was observed a few times. The V and J genes are TRBV29-1 and TRBJ2-3; D assignment may be TRBD1 or TRBD2 (6 bases each). This CDR3 is 15 amino acids long. With 1 base removed from V and 0 bases from J, the gap between germline ends came to 11 bases. In germline, CDR1 is SQVTM, CDR2 ANQGSEA. The chain's CDR3 is CSVEGGAASTDTQYF. The CDR3 bases are TGCAGCGTTGAAGGGGGGGCGGCTAGCACAGATACGCAGTATTTT.

This chain connects TRBV13 to TRBJ1-2; D is undetermined. This CDR3 comprises 13 residues. Trimming took 5 bases from V and 4 from J, leaving 11 bases between them. Germline V lookup: CDR1 PRHDT, CDR2 FYEKMQ (reference sequence). The CDR3, as DNA: TGTGCCAGCAGCCAAACTGCTTCCTATGGCTACACCTTC. It yields the protein CASSQTASYGYTF.

The chain is built from TRBV6-1 and TRBJ2-5, with 8 bases lining up with TRBD2. Germline V gene lookup returns CDR1 MNHNS and CDR2 SASEGT. The trim removed 5 bases at V and 6 bases at J, leaving 8 bases unmatched. CDR3 size: 14 residues. CDR3 in DNA: TGTGCCAGCAGTATGCGGGGGGTTCAACAGACCCAGTACTTC. Translated, it gives CASSMRGVQQTQYF.

This clone was detected only once. CDR3 protein: CAASQENYGYTF. The CDR3 region has the DNA TGTGCCGCGTCTCAGGAAAACTATGGCTACACCTTC. J is TRBJ1-2 and V is TRBV6-6; no definite D call. V lost 11 bases to trimming and J lost 2 bases, with 12 bases between them. CDR1 is MNHNY, CDR2 SVGAGI, per germline (reference sequence). This CDR3 is built from 12 residues.

The V gene is TRBV6-1, the J gene TRBJ1-1; a weak D match, TRBD1 (5 bases). This CDR3 contains 13 residues. The germline CDR1 and CDR2 sequences are MNHNS and SASEGT. V was shortened by 6 bases and J by 3 bases, with 11 bases between the two germline ends. The CDR3 nucleotides read TGTGCCAGCAGAGGGACCTTCTACACTGAAGCTTTCTTT. Translated, it gives CASRGTFYTEAFF.

J is TRBJ1-2 and V is TRBV6-4; D gene ambiguous. The CDR3 extends over 15 amino acids. Trimming took 3 bases from V and 2 from J, leaving 13 bases between them. CDR1 is MRHNA, CDR2 SNTAGT, per germline. The CDR3 DNA reads as TGTGCCAGCAGTGAAGAGCTGGGTATGAACTATGGCTACACCTTC. Translating gives CASSEELGMNYGYTF.

This clone was observed a handful of times. This rearrangement joins TRBV5-1 to TRBJ2-3; weak D call: TRBD2 (5 bases). Germline V gives CDR1 SGHRS, CDR2 YFSETQ. The CDR3 is made up of 15 amino acids. Deletions cut 0 bases from V and 0 bases from J, with 8 bases between. In nucleotides, the CDR3 is TGCGCCAGCAGCTTGGATGGGAGAAGCACAGATACGCAGTATTTT. Protein sequence: CASSLDGRSTDTQYF.

The genes are TRBV9 and TRBJ2-3; D call uncertain. V was cut by 0 bases and J by 6 bases, with 8 bases left in between. Germline V CDR1 and CDR2: SGDLS, YYNGEE. The CDR3 loop spans 13 amino acids. CDR3 region: CASSVALGDTQYF. DNA of the CDR3: TGTGCCAGCAGCGTAGCCCTGGGGGATACGCAGTATTTT.

The chain has TRBV10-3 and TRBJ2-7; TRBD2 matches at 8 bases. This CDR3 comprises 16 residues. Per germline, CDR1 ENHRY and CDR2 SYGVKD. The trim removed 3 bases at V and 0 bases at J, leaving 7 bases unmatched. As DNA, the CDR3 is TGTGCCATCAGTGATCTCACTAGCGGAGGCTCCTACGAGCAGTACTTC. Amino acid sequence: CAISDLTSGGSYEQYF.

The chain joins TRBV5-1 to TRBJ2-3; D perhaps matches TRBD2 (6 bases). The CDR3 runs 14 residues. CDR1 SGHRS and CDR2 YFSETQ come from the germline V gene. The ends were cut back, 2 bases at V and 2 bases at J, with 9 bases in the middle. CDR3 bases: TGCGCCAGCAGCTTCGGGACTCTCACAGATACGCAGTATTTT. This sequence encodes CASSFGTLTDTQYF.

This rearrangement joins TRBV6-1 to TRBJ2-3; D uncertain. Germline V gives CDR1 MNHNS, CDR2 SASEGT. The CDR3 sequence is 10 residues long. Trimming shortened V by 8 bases and J by 1 base, and 1 base separated the two germline ends. CDR3: CASGTDTQYF. Written as DNA, the CDR3 is TGTGCCAGCGGCACAGATACGCAGTATTTT.

The V gene is TRBV14, the J gene TRBJ1-2; D is perhaps TRBD1 (5 bases). The CDR3 runs to 15 residues. Germline V CDR1 and CDR2: SGHDN, FVKESK. Trimming pared 2 bases from V and 8 bases from J, leaving 18 bases between. In nucleotides, the CDR3 is TGTGCCAGCAGCCAAAGAATAGAAGGCCCAGGGGGCTACACCTTC. It encodes CASSQRIEGPGGYTF. The variable domain in full, completed from reference TRBV14 and TRBJ1-2, reads EAGVTQFPSHSVIEKGQTVTLRCDPISGHDNLYWYRRVMGKEIKFLLHFVKESKQDESGMPNNRFLAERTGGTYSTLKVQPAELEDSGVYFCASSQRIEGPGGYTFGSGTRLTVV.